This TCR beta chain was found in a study of CD8 T cells in Susac syndrome. When the RNA was reverse transcribed, random hexamers were used with an input of roughly 0.5 to 1 ug. TCRdb redid the calling of the immunoSEQ multiplex PCR reads with MiXCR, one entry per CDR3 protein. The sample records some 180,000 distinct CDR3 sequences, 85% to 95% being singletons. Germline CDR1 MGHDK, CDR2 SYGVNS. The CDR3 has 15 amino acids. Trimming left V 0 bases short and J 4 bases short, with 13 bases between. The V and J genes are TRBV25-1 and TRBJ2-7, with D possibly matching TRBD1 (6 bases). The clonotype comes from a human donor with Susac syndrome. Sample: CD4+ T cells from PBMCs. The DNA of the CDR3 is TGTGCCAGCAGTGAATATACAGGGCGACCTTACGAGCAGTACTTC. Translation: CASSEYTGRPYEQYF.